Listed here is a single TCR beta chain. Its target is not known. The entry originates in a study of a mutant IDH1 vaccine in newly diagnosed glioma. Noted time point: week 35, safety follow-up. The content of each vaccine dose was 300 ug of mutant IDH1 20-mer peptide, and topical imiquimod accompanied it. Only in-frame clones appear in the TCRdb table, and some are missing; sequencing was by immunoSEQ multiplex PCR. This sample has roughly 60,000 clones, with more than 80% found just once. The TCR originated in a man aged 35 to 55 with glioma. This specimen consisted of PBMCs, obtained from a glioma patient whose treatment included an IDH1 peptide vaccine.

CDR3 sequence: CASRRLQGAGAQYF. As DNA, the CDR3 is TGTGCCAGCAGGAGGCTACAGGGAGCTGGGGCCCAGTACTTC. The chain uses TRBV7-8 and TRBJ2-5, with D perhaps TRBD1 (6 bases). This CDR3 is built from 14 residues. The V gene lost 6 bases and the J gene lost 9 bases, with 20 bases spanning the gap. The germline V gene has CDR1 SGHVS and CDR2 FQNEAQ. Supplemented by reference TRBV7-8 and TRBJ2-5, the full variable domain reads GAGVSQSPRYKVAKRGQDVALRCDPISGHVSLFWYQQALGQGPEFLTYFQNEAQLDKSGLPSDRFFAERPEGSVSTLKIQRTQQEDSAVYLCASRRLQGAGAQYFGPGTRLLVL.